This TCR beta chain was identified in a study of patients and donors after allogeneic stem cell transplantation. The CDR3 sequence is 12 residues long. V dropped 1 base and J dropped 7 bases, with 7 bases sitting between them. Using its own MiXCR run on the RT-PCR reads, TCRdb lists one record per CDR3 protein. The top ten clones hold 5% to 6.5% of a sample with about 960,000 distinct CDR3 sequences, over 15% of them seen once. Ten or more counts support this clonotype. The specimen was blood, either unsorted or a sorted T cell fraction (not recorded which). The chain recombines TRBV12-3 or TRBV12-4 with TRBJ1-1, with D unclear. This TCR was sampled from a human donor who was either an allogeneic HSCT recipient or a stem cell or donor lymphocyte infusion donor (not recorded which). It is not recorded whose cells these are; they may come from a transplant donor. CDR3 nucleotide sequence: TGTGCCAGCAGTTTAGGAGGGAGTGAAGCTTTCTTT. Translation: CASSLGGSEAFF.